The present T cell receptor beta chain was sequenced within a study of cytomegalovirus exposure and HLA in healthy donors (dated 2017 in TCRdb). Regarding the research as a whole: In an earlier analysis of 587 of the donors, 276 Gb of sequence data and 95 million to 130 million unique TCR beta sequences from about 190 million T cells were reported. An early release covering more than 500 HLA-typed donors comprised roughly 300 gigabases of sequencing data and approximately 85 million unique TCR sequences. Of the roughly 420 genotyped donors, 75% to 85% were placed in the genetic ancestry cluster associated with self-reported Caucasian donors. The study aimed to test whether cataloging public T cell receptors could reveal signatures of past pathogen exposure. The study used immunosequencing to profile the T cell repertoires of approximately 690 subjects and linked those repertoires to cytomegalovirus serostatus. In addition to the first cohort of 666 subjects, a separate validation cohort of approximately 130 different subjects was used. High-throughput TCR immunosequencing, statistical association of individual TCRs with disease status, and machine learning were combined to predict cytomegalovirus infection status. To study patterns of TCR occurrence, a later analysis re-analyzed previously published TCR beta repertoires from 666 donors and added high-resolution HLA genotyping. Rather than using new phenotypic data, the later analysis identified candidate immune exposures from TCR beta sequences and from how often those sequences occurred across donors. In an earlier analysis of 587 of the donors, high-throughput TCR beta sequencing was used to judge whether each TCR beta V gene segment behaved as functional or pseudogenic. Donor age, sex, ethnicity and CMV serostatus were compiled together with the repertoire data. A later genetic analysis used genome-wide SNP genotypes for about 65% of the roughly 700 donors, treating that subset as a discovery cohort. All discovery cohort repertoires had been generated using a single sequencing platform. HLA typing covered class I and class II loci at four-digit resolution. Typing coverage differed by locus: A, B, C, DRB1 and DQB1 were typed in roughly 620-640 donors, DQA1 in about 500, DPA1 in nearly 610, and DPB1 in roughly 450. Four or five DR-DQ haplotypes were handled as single units for association and clustering because linkage in the cohort was strong. On average, 235,054 unique TCR beta nucleotide sequences were sequenced per donor among more than 350 genotyped donors of the cohort, with 15% to 20% of those sequences being non-productive.

In total, fewer than 750 healthy bone marrow donors made up the cohort. At the time of sampling, every cohort member was nominally healthy, though immune exposures that went unrecorded were likely present. The donor was CMV seronegative and was included in the group of 352 seronegative cohort members. Each donor provided a peripheral blood sample, and peripheral blood mononuclear cells were used for TCR beta sequencing. Genomic DNA extraction from the blood cell samples was performed with the Qiagen DNeasy Blood Extraction Kit. Relative to germline, V is 2 bases shorter and J is 4 bases shorter, with 10 bases between their ends. CDR1 is given as SNHLY and CDR2 as FYNNEI, both from the germline V gene. Its CDR3 holds 14 amino acids, cysteine through phenylalanine. The DNA shown is the 42-base CDR3, in frame from base 1. A word on this clone: Its specific antigen is unknown. No base quality values were provided; no much bigger clone lies one nucleotide off.

Overall study outcomes, separate from this receptor: In vitro tests confirmed that a few of the cytomegalovirus-associated TCR beta chains recognize cytomegalovirus antigens. In both the original and validation cohorts, the classifier was reported to diagnose cytomegalovirus status with high specificity and sensitivity. CMV serostatus was the only immune exposure information available for the cohort. A later analysis found that most CMV-associated TCR beta chains appeared HLA-restricted, with HLA associations seemingly driven largely by CMV exposure. A later analysis associated 16,951 TCR beta sequences with specific HLA alleles at a false discovery rate of 0.05. In the study, around 160 TCR beta chains were listed as associated with cytomegalovirus. According to the authors, the approach could potentially be generalized to other disease states and immunological phenotypes. A further reported finding was that TCR beta sequences accurately predicted the HLA-A and HLA-B alleles for most subjects in the first cohort. A later analysis found that TCR association rates varied across HLA loci, with DRB1 alleles showing the most associated TCRs and HLA-C alleles the fewest. In a later genetic analysis, fewer N-insertions in productive TCRs were reported among donors in an Asian-associated ancestry cluster than the roughly 710-donor mean. The presence/absence analyses assumed that sequencing depth was roughly uniform across donors, and that assumption may not be true. A cluster of highly shared sequence variants was judged likely to be a technical artifact of the sequencing pipeline. Only TCR beta chains were sequenced in this cohort, and the absence of alpha or paired-chain data limited detectable features. In a later analysis, HLA-associated TCR beta chains were found to be more clonally expanded and to have lower generation probabilities than equally common non-associated chains. Because counts were too low, roughly 16 rarely observed V segments, including chromosome 9 orphons, were excluded from the earlier analysis of a few hundred of the donors. Because HLA typing was missing for some donors at each locus, association tests included only the typed subset. A later analysis reported that several top co-occurrence clusters appeared linked to parvovirus B19, influenza, CMV and Epstein-Barr virus. Most TCR sequences were seen in very few donors, while some public TCRs were found in many individuals. Broadly in line with IMGT annotations, most TCR beta V segments showed up in productive rearrangements about 87% or about 30% of the time in an earlier analysis of some 590 of the donors. V-gene and J-gene trimming of TCR beta chains was associated with a missense DCLRE1C variant in a later genetic analysis, and the association was replicated in an independent cohort. Linkage disequilibrium might explain the correlated functional status among segregating V segments, but an unknown experimental factor could not be ruled out. Because the 87-base-pair reads could not distinguish some IMGT-functional V segments, including TRBV6-2 and TRBV6-3, those segments were excluded. When HLA alleles, especially DR and DQ, strongly co-occurred, attributing TCR associations to individual alleles was difficult.

Library preparation employed the immunoSEQ multiplex PCR assay. For the multiplex PCR, a mixture combining 60 forward primers for TCR Vbeta segments and 13 reverse primers for TCR Jbeta segments was used. The CDR3 region of rearranged TCR beta genes was amplified from genomic DNA with a multiplex PCR assay. The amplified TCR beta libraries were sequenced on the Illumina HiSeq System as 87-base-pair reads. In the paper's pipeline: Across the roughly 640 repertoires, a later analysis counted approximately 75 million unique TCR beta chains, roughly 11 million of which were shared by at least two donors. A nearest-neighbor algorithm error-corrected the raw reads and collapsed the reads into unique sequences, merging closely related sequences to remove PCR and sequencing errors. CDR3 sequences were aligned to IMGT reference sequences to assign V, D and J gene segments. For a sequence to be retained, at least a six-nucleotide match to both a V gene segment and a J gene segment was required. A rearrangement was called productive if the CDR3 had no stop codons and remained in frame with V and J, and every other rearrangement was called non-productive. CDR3 was defined by IMGT convention, running from the second conserved V-encoded cysteine to the conserved J-encoded phenylalanine. The earlier analysis of roughly 590 of the donors excluded sequences that lacked an unambiguous match to a single V gene segment. An earlier analysis of 500 to 600 of the donors classified V segments as functional when productive rearrangements were above 56.7% and as segregating when the standard deviation between donors was above 5%. A statistical classification framework was built for diagnosing cytomegalovirus status from the catalog of TCR beta chain sequences. In a later analysis, V and J genes were assigned by comparing TCR nucleotide sequences against IMGT/GENE-DB human TR gene sequences. Using the TCRdist pipeline, a later analysis assigned CDR3 sequences along with most-parsimonious VDJ recombination scenarios. In a later analysis, each TCR beta chain was defined by its CDR3 amino acid sequence together with its V-gene family, and reads without a unique V-gene family were excluded. In a later analysis, 450 to 600 highly shared, low-generation-probability nucleotide sequences were removed to address suspected cross-contamination and a sequencing artifact. In a later analysis, a clonal expansion index was calculated for each public chain from normalized within-repertoire ranks of inferred template counts. A later analysis computed generation probabilities with a VDJ recombination model fitted to out-of-frame rearrangements, and checked the results against IGoR. Hypergeometric tests were used in a later analysis to score TCR-TCR, TCR-HLA and TCR-CMV co-occurrence, with a repertoire-size bias correction applied to the TCR pairs. In a later analysis, false discovery rates were estimated by permuting HLA or CMV assignments 20 times. In a later analysis, co-occurring TCRs were grouped using DBSCAN, with TCRdist sequence similarity added in when clustering inside HLA-allele-positive subsets. Co-occurrence clustering excluded repertoires with fewer than 30,000 or more than 120,000 public chains, plus five with anomalous nucleotide sharing. Sourced from immuneACCESS, this table was stored by TCRdb with only in-frame sequences that have V and J called. A share of the clones is absent; for the studies checked, an unresolved V gene accounts for under half, and the remainder has no known explanation. The V and J calls and clone size were taken over from that table, and D and trimming were inferred from the DNA. For this sample there are 85,000 to 100,000 clones; 90% appear just once. The ten largest clones take up 2% to 2.5% of the sample.

Sequenced: PBMCs. This clonotype originated in a man aged 18 to 35 in good health and CMV-seronegative. The rearrangement combines TRBV2 with TRBJ2-3; the D gene lacks a confident call. The CDR3 reads CASSETLVPDTQYF. At the DNA level, the sequence is TGTGCCAGCAGTGAAACTCTAGTCCCAGATACGCAGTATTTT.